This T cell receptor (beta chain) was captured by sequencing in a study of T cell responses to AZD1222 COVID-19 vaccine. Germline V gives CDR1 LNHDA, CDR2 SQIVND (reference sequence). V gave up 0 bases and J gave up 0 bases, with 12 bases separating them. The CDR3 runs to 17 residues. The assay was immunoSEQ multiplex PCR, and TCRdb's table has in-frame clones only and misses some. There are 80,000 to 95,000 clones in the sample; 75% to 95% occur only once, and less than 5.5% lies in the top ten. The sample was peripheral blood, taken 28 days after the second AZD1222 dose. This chain links TRBV19 with TRBJ2-4; perhaps TRBD2 as D (6 bases). This clonotype was obtained from an adult who received the AZD1222 COVID-19 vaccine. CDR3 residues: CASSIEGGRLAKNIQYF. The CDR3 DNA is TGTGCCAGTAGTATAGAGGGAGGCAGGTTAGCCAAAAACATTCAGTACTTC.